The clone carrying this T cell receptor (beta chain) was found once. Antigen: not known. The germline gives CDR1 SGHRS, CDR2 YFSETQ. This CDR3 comprises 16 residues. Losses at the gene ends were 0 bases for V and 6 bases for J; bases not matched to a gene: 7. TCRdb reanalysed the 5' RACE reads using MiXCR and keeps one entry per CDR3 protein. The sample holds hundreds of thousands of distinct CDR3 sequences, roughly 12% seen once. The data stem from a study of CD8 T cells in ankylosing spondylitis. General observations from the study: Typical of ankylosing spondylitis blood, it appeared, was a TCR beta motif of under 10 highly homologous variants.

J is TRBJ2-1 and V is TRBV5-1, with 9 bases that match TRBD2. This sequence was found in a male donor with ankylosing spondylitis. The sample taken for sequencing was blood, either unsorted or a sorted T cell fraction (not recorded which). CDR3 region: CASSLEAGLAGNEQFF. CDR3 DNA: TGCGCCAGCAGCTTGGAAGCGGGACTAGCAGGCAATGAGCAGTTCTTC.